This record looks at one TCR beta chain sequence and its context. Its antigen remains unknown. Regarding time point: patch test 2, 6 weeks after DPC sensitization. Treatment denoted: therapeutic diphenylcyclopropenone sensitization with weekly scalp DPC. This specimen comes from a study of human T cells and chemical hapten exposure. The overall study: Diphenylcyclopropenone, dosed weekly to the scalp, was given to patients throughout the roughly 24-week study.

V shed 0 bases, J shed 2 bases, and the junction held 8 bases outside the gene matches. This CDR3 spans 17 amino acids. In germline, CDR1 is SGDLS, CDR2 YYNGEE. Overall study results and limits: With regard to DPC sensitization, TCRs above 1 in 1000 frequency did not change.

The library labeled individual cDNA molecules by adding unique molecular identifiers to them. In TCRdb, the RACE reads were re-called with MiXCR into one record per CDR3 protein. The sample shows about 80,000 distinct CDR3 sequences, 10% of them seen only once. The source material was whole blood, sampled in connection with sensitization to the hapten diphenylcyclopropenone (DPC). The sequence derives from a woman aged 25 to 45 with alopecia areata. Some clones in this sample may be carry-over from other donors' samples. The chain employs TRBV9 and TRBJ1-1; TRBD1 matches 9 bases. The CDR3 region is CASSVGDRVSANTEAFF. CDR3 in DNA: TGTGCCAGCAGCGTAGGGGACAGGGTATCAGCCAACACTGAAGCTTTCTTT.